A selection of T cell receptor beta chains follows, all from one sample in a study of cytomegalovirus exposure and HLA in healthy donors. Clones were read by immunoSEQ multiplex PCR, and TCRdb kept only the in-frame ones, dropping some. The table has about 160,000 clones, roughly nine tenths seen once. The sample consisted of PBMCs. The receptors originated from a woman in her thirties in good health and CMV-seronegative. CDR3s include the opening cysteine and the closing phenylalanine or tryptophan. The order of the fields is D gene, clone size, J gene, V gene, CDR3 DNA, CDR3 protein. D genes are given only for firm matches. Only part of the rows carry a size: once, few, many, or a class if the clone is expanded.

>-|-|TRBJ2-2|TRBV19
TGTGCCAGTAGTATGGCAGGGGGAGGTTACACCGGGGAGCTGTTTTTT
CASSMAGGGYTGELFF
>-|-|TRBJ1-5|TRBV19
TGTGCCAGTAGTCGGGGGCACGTCAATCAGCCCCAGCATTTT
CASSRGHVNQPQHF
>-|-|TRBJ2-7|TRBV7-8
TGTGCCAGCAGCTTAGGGTCGGTGTCCTACGAGCAGTACTTC
CASSLGSVSYEQYF
>-|few|TRBJ2-2|TRBV30
TGTGCCTGGAGGGACACCGCGAACACCGGGGAGCTGTTTTTT
CAWRDTANTGELFF
>-|-|TRBJ2-7|TRBV11-1
TGTGCCAGCAGCTTGCGGGACACCAACTACGAGCAGTACTTC
CASSLRDTNYEQYF
>-|once|TRBJ2-1|TRBV27
TGTGCCAGCAGTTTGAGACTCAAGAGGGATCAGTTCTTC
CASSLRLKRDQFF
>TRBD1|once|TRBJ2-3|TRBV7-6
TGTGCCAGCAGCCCCATATGGAGGGCCCGGGACAGGGTTTCAGATACGCAGTATTTT
CASSPIWRARDRVSDTQYF
>-|-|TRBJ2-1|TRBV6-4
TGTGCCAGCAGTAAAACGGGCCGAGCGGGCAATGAGCAGTTCTTC
CASSKTGRAGNEQFF
>TRBD1|many|TRBJ2-5|TRBV5-1
TGCGCCAGCAGTTTGACAGGGCCAGGGACCCAGTACTTC
CASSLTGPGTQYF
>-|-|TRBJ1-1|TRBV2
TGTGCCAGCAGTGCACCGAGACAGTTGAACACTGAAGCTTTCTTT
CASSAPRQLNTEAFF
>-|-|TRBJ2-7|TRBV18
TGTGCCAGCTCACCATCCTCCAGCTCCTACGAGCAGTACTTC
CASSPSSSSYEQYF
>-|-|TRBJ2-5|TRBV28
TGTGCCAGTTCTTGGGTCCATGGGAGAGAGACCCAGTACTTC
CASSWVHGRETQYF
>-|-|TRBJ1-4|TRBV10-3
TGTGCCATCAGACAGGGAGGGAGTGAAAAACTGTTTTTT
CAIRQGGSEKLFF
>TRBD2|-|TRBJ2-5|TRBV28
TGTGCCAGCACCATTTACGGGACTAGCGCCACCACCCAGTACTTC
CASTIYGTSATTQYF
>-|-|TRBJ2-1|TRBV14
TGTGCCAGCAGCCCAACACGCGGGGTTGAGCAGTTCTTC
CASSPTRGVEQFF
>-|-|TRBJ1-5|TRBV4-3
TGCGCCAGCAGCCAAGATTGGGCAGGGGGCAATCAGCCCCAGCATTTT
CASSQDWAGGNQPQHF
>TRBD2|-|TRBJ2-7|TRBV28
TGTGCCAGCAGTTCTGGACTAGCGGGATTCGGGATATACGAGCAGTACTTC
CASSSGLAGFGIYEQYF
>-|once|TRBJ2-2|TRBV29-1
TGCAGCGCCGGTGCGGTTGACGGGGAGCTGTTTTTT
CSAGAVDGELFF
>-|-|TRBJ2-7|TRBV5-1
TGCGCCAGCAGCTTGAGTACCAGGCCCAGTTCCTACGAGCAGTACTTC
CASSLSTRPSSYEQYF
>TRBD1|-|TRBJ1-4|TRBV6-4
TGTGCCAGCACCAGTCGGGACAGGGGAGTTGAAAAACTGTTTTTT
CASTSRDRGVEKLFF
>-|-|TRBJ2-3|TRBV30
TGTGCCTGGAGTCCCGGGGCTTCCACAGATACGCAGTATTTT
CAWSPGASTDTQYF
>-|-|TRBJ2-7|TRBV7-9
TGTGCCAGCAGTACCTTAGGGGCTAACGAGCAGTACTTC
CASSTLGANEQYF
>-|-|TRBJ2-3|TRBV27
TGTGCCAGCAGTTTATCGCAGCGGAGCACAGATACGCAGTATTTT
CASSLSQRSTDTQYF
>TRBD2|-|TRBJ2-1|TRBV4-3
TGCGCCAGCAGCAACCTAGCGGTTAGCTCCTACAATGAGCAGTTCTTC
CASSNLAVSSYNEQFF
>-|-|TRBJ1-2|TRBV5-5
TGTGCCAGCAGCGGGGCGCAGGGAATAAACTATGGCTACACCTTC
CASSGAQGINYGYTF
>-|-|TRBJ1-3|TRBV9
TGTGCCAGCAGCGTAGACCCGGGCCACTCTGGAAACACCATATATTTT
CASSVDPGHSGNTIYF
>-|-|TRBJ2-2|TRBV10-3
TGTGCCACCGGACAAGACACCGGGGAGCTGTTTTTT
CATGQDTGELFF
>-|-|TRBJ2-5|TRBV5-5
TGTGCCAGCAGCTGGGGACCCCAAGAGACCCAGTACTTC
CASSWGPQETQYF
>-|-|TRBJ1-4|TRBV19
TGTGCCAGTAGTACAACCGGGACCTCTAATGAAAAACTGTTTTTT
CASSTTGTSNEKLFF
>-|-|TRBJ2-5|TRBV6-5
TGTGCCAGCAGTTACAGGGGGCAAGAGACCCAGTACTTC
CASSYRGQETQYF
>TRBD2|-|TRBJ2-2|TRBV5-6
TGTGCCAGCAGCGGATGGACTAGCGGGAGTGAGAACACCGGGGAGCTGTTTTTT
CASSGWTSGSENTGELFF
>TRBD1|-|TRBJ1-1|TRBV6-5
TGTGCCAGCAGTAGGGGACAGGTTGTAGCTGAAGCTTTCTTT
CASSRGQVVAEAFF
>TRBD2|-|TRBJ2-7|TRBV11-3
TGTGCCAGCAGTCAGACTAGCGGGACTTCGTACGAGCAGTACTTC
CASSQTSGTSYEQYF
>TRBD1|-|TRBJ1-1|TRBV5-1
TGCGCCAGCAGCGGACAGGGGGGTAGCACTGAAGCTTTCTTT
CASSGQGGSTEAFF
>-|-|TRBJ1-2|TRBV5-6
TGTGCCAGCTGGGGTCATTCGGGGGGCTACACCTTC
CASWGHSGGYTF
>-|-|TRBJ1-3|TRBV7-9
TGTGCCAGCAGGGGACTGGGCTCTGGAAACACCATATATTTT
CASRGLGSGNTIYF
>TRBD1|few|TRBJ1-2|TRBV7-9
TGTGCCAGCATAACCGGGACAGGCTATGGCTACACCTTC
CASITGTGYGYTF
>-|-|TRBJ2-7|TRBV29-1
TGCAGCGCTGGGACCCGTGCCTACGAGCAGTACTTC
CSAGTRAYEQYF
>-|-|TRBJ1-2|TRBV6-5
TGTGCCAGCAGTTACGGGGGGCGCGTAGGGGGCTACACCTTC
CASSYGGRVGGYTF
>-|-|TRBJ2-3|TRBV6-5
TGTGCCAGCAGTAGACAGTTCACAGATACGCAGTATTTT
CASSRQFTDTQYF
>TRBD2|-|TRBJ2-7|TRBV4-1
TGCGCCAGCAGCCAAGGGTGGGGGACTACTGGCGAGCAGTACTTC
CASSQGWGTTGEQYF
>TRBD2|-|TRBJ2-7|TRBV14
TGTGCCAGCAGCCAAGTTATGAGCGGGAGAGGGTACGAGCAGTACTTC
CASSQVMSGRGYEQYF
>-|-|TRBJ1-4|TRBV5-6
TGTGCCAGCACCCAGCGCGGGGGAAAGGACTTTGGTGAAAAACTGTTTTTT
CASTQRGGKDFGEKLFF
>-|-|TRBJ1-1|TRBV19
TGTGCCAGTAGTATTCAGGCGGTGGTACCGAACACTGAAGCTTTCTTT
CASSIQAVVPNTEAFF
>-|-|TRBJ2-1|TRBV19
TGTGCCAGTAGTATAGAGGGCCACCCGAGCTCCTACAATGAGCAGTTCTTC
CASSIEGHPSSYNEQFF
>-|-|TRBJ2-2|TRBV11-2
TGTGCCAGCAGCCCACAGGGTACCGGGGAGCTGTTTTTT
CASSPQGTGELFF
>TRBD1|-|TRBJ1-5|TRBV6-1
TGTGCCAGCAGTCTAGGACAGGGCAATCAGCCCCAGCATTTT
CASSLGQGNQPQHF
>-|-|TRBJ2-1|TRBV11-3
TGTGCCACAGCCCCGTCTAGTGTCGATGAGCAGTTCTTC
CATAPSSVDEQFF
>TRBD2|-|TRBJ2-3|TRBV4-1
TGCGCCAGCAGCCATCTGACTAGCGGGAACACAGATACGCAGTATTTT
CASSHLTSGNTDTQYF
>-|-|TRBJ2-4|TRBV29-1
TGCAGCGTTGCAGGGGAAAATAGCAAAAACATTCAGTACTTC
CSVAGENSKNIQYF
>TRBD1|-|TRBJ2-5|TRBV6-1
TGTGCCAGCAGTGAGCGGGACAGGGGGGGAGAGACCCAGTACTTC
CASSERDRGGETQYF
>-|-|TRBJ1-3|TRBV7-6
TGTGCCAGCAGCTTATCGCAACAGGTTTCTGGAAACACCATATATTTT
CASSLSQQVSGNTIYF
>-|few|TRBJ1-4|TRBV7-6
TGTGCCAGCAGCTCCAGGGTAGGGGAAAAACTGTTTTTT
CASSSRVGEKLFF
>-|-|TRBJ2-3|TRBV6-5
TGTGCCAGCAGTTGGGGATCCTTACGCACAGATACGCAGTATTTT
CASSWGSLRTDTQYF